This TCR beta chain was recovered during a study of patients and donors after allogeneic stem cell transplantation. This CDR3 spans 16 amino acids. V lost 5 bases, J lost 4 bases, and 8 bases stayed unmatched. Germline V gene data show CDR1 as MNHEY and CDR2 as SMNVEV (reference sequence). TCRdb processed the RT-PCR reads anew with MiXCR; each CDR3 protein has one entry. The profile shows approximately 430,000 distinct CDR3 sequences, about a sixth of them singletons. This clonotype was observed a handful of times. Specimen: blood, either unsorted or a sorted T cell fraction (not recorded which). V gene TRBV27 combines with J gene TRBJ2-4, with TRBD2 identical over 10 bases. The sequence came from a human donor who was either an allogeneic HSCT recipient or a stem cell or donor lymphocyte infusion donor (not recorded which). It is not recorded whose cells these are; they may come from a transplant donor. The CDR3 bases are TGTGCCAGCAGTCATCATCGGACTAGCGGAAAAAACATTCAGTACTTC. Translation gives CASSHHRTSGKNIQYF.